Following are 30 T cell receptor beta chains from one sample sequenced in a study of blood T cell repertoires in COVID-19. Some clones are missing from TCRdb's copy, which holds only in-frame ones; the method was immunoSEQ multiplex PCR. Here the sample spans about 260,000 clones, approximately 91% being singletons. Sample: peripheral blood. The receptors were gathered from a human donor in a cohort sampled during active COVID-19.

The chain has TRBV6-5 and TRBJ1-3; possible D gene TRBD1, 5 bases. Germline-derived CDR1 and CDR2 are MNHEY and SVGAGI. The CDR3 totals 15 residues. V dropped 4 bases and J dropped 5 bases, with 15 bases sitting between them. In DNA, the CDR3 is TGTGCCAGCAGTTCCGGTTCAGGGTCGCGAAACACCATATATTTT. Amino acids: CASSSGSGSRNTIYF.

The J gene is TRBJ1-4, the V gene TRBV19, with D hard to call. The germline gives CDR1 LNHDA, CDR2 SQIVND (reference sequence). V shed 2 bases and J shed 7 bases, with 14 bases lying between them. The CDR3 is 15 amino acids. The CDR3 DNA is TGTGCCAGTAGTATACTGCTAACCGAGGGTGAAAAACTGTTTTTT. Residues: CASSILLTEGEKLFF.

This chain connects TRBV27 to TRBJ1-1; 7 bases match TRBD1. The germline V gene has CDR1 MNHEY and CDR2 SMNVEV (reference sequence). The CDR3 extends over 14 amino acids. V shed 5 bases, J shed 0 bases, and the junction held 3 bases outside the gene matches. CDR3 sequence (DNA): TGTGCCAGCAGTCGACAGGGTCTGAACACTGAAGCTTTCTTT. This codes for CASSRQGLNTEAFF.

V is TRBV10-3 and J is TRBJ2-7, with TRBD1 identical over 9 bases. Trimming at V came to 3 bases and at J to 2 bases, leaving 8 bases not matched to a gene. CDR1 and CDR2 from the germline V gene are ENHRY and SYGVKD. This CDR3 spans 16 amino acids. CDR3 sequence reads: CAISDTGTGTPYEQYF. CDR3 in DNA: TGTGCCATCAGTGACACCGGGACAGGGACACCCTACGAGCAGTACTTC.

J is TRBJ1-1 and V is TRBV6-5; 7 nucleotides line up with TRBD1. V gave up 5 bases and J gave up 5 bases; unmatched junction bases: 8. The CDR3 sequence is 14 residues long. Germline CDR1 reads MNHEY; CDR2 reads SVGAGI. The CDR3 bases are TGTGCCAGCAGTACAGAACAGGGGAAGACTGAAGCTTTCTTT. It codes for CASSTEQGKTEAFF.

The rearrangement uses TRBV6-5 and TRBJ1-2, with D tentatively TRBD1 (5 bases). The CDR3 has 12 residues. Germline-derived CDR1 and CDR2 are MNHEY and SVGAGI. Trimming pared 7 bases from V and 7 bases from J, leaving 13 bases between. Here the CDR3 reads CASTKGQGGYTF. In nucleotides, the CDR3 is TGTGCCAGCACGAAGGGTCAGGGTGGCTACACCTTC.

The CDR3 DNA reads TGCGCCAGCAGCTTGGGGCAGGGTATCTCCTACGAGCAGTACTTC. As protein: CASSLGQGISYEQYF. The rearrangement links TRBV5-1 to TRBJ2-7; TRBD1 is a possible D gene (5 bases). The CDR3 loop spans 15 amino acids. V was clipped by 0 bases and J by 0 bases, with 10 bases between them. Germline lookup yields CDR1 SGHRS and CDR2 YFSETQ.

The gene calls are TRBV30 and TRBJ2-7, with 9 positions matching TRBD2. The CDR3 is 15 amino acids. After removal of 4 bases from V and 2 bases from J, the junction contained 9 bases not matched to a gene. Per the germline V gene, CDR1 is GTSNPN and CDR2 is SVGIG (reference sequence). The CDR3 nucleotides read TGTGCCTGGATAAGCGGGGGGTCCGGCGCCTACGAGCAGTACTTC. The encoded protein is CAWISGGSGAYEQYF.

The rearrangement joins TRBV27 to TRBJ1-1; D perhaps matches TRBD1 (6 bases). Trimming left V 2 bases short and J 2 bases short, with 9 bases between. Germline V CDR1 and CDR2: MNHEY, SMNVEV (reference sequence). The CDR3 totals 14 residues. CDR3 bases: TGTGCCAGCAGTTTAGCCAGGGGTAACACTGAAGCTTTCTTT. This gives the protein CASSLARGNTEAFF.

The chain joins TRBV6-2 or TRBV6-3 to TRBJ1-1; 9 bases fit TRBD1. The CDR3 totals 16 residues. The germline gives CDR1 MNHEY, CDR2 SVGEGT. The V and J ends lost 4 bases and 3 bases, in that order; junction bases with no gene match: 9. The CDR3 DNA reads as TGTGCCAGCAGTTCACAGGGGGCGATAAGTCACACTGAAGCTTTCTTT. This encodes CASSSQGAISHTEAFF.

CDR3 loop: CASSPKGRLAPQETQYF. The CDR3 DNA reads TGTGCCAGCAGCCCCAAAGGGCGACTAGCGCCTCAAGAGACCCAGTACTTC. The chain employs TRBV9 and TRBJ2-5; 8 bases fit TRBD2. Per germline, CDR1 SGDLS and CDR2 YYNGEE. With 4 bases clipped from V and 2 bases from J, the junction kept 13 bases outside the gene matches. The CDR3 spans 17 residues. Full variable domain (outside the CDR3, taken from reference TRBV9 and TRBJ2-5): DSGVTQTPKHLITATGQRVTLRCSPRSGDLSVYWYQQSLDQGLQFLIQYYNGEERAKGNILERFSAQQFPDLHSELNLSSLELGDSALYFCASSPKGRLAPQETQYFGPGTRLLVL.

This clone was observed once. This chain uses TRBV5-1 with TRBJ2-7, with 7 bases matching TRBD2. Germline V gives CDR1 SGHRS, CDR2 YFSETQ. With V trimmed by 1 base and J by 2 bases, 3 bases remained unmatched. CDR3 length equals 14 residues. CDR3 sequence: CASSLYGTTYEQYF. CDR3 in DNA: TGCGCCAGCAGCTTGTACGGGACTACCTACGAGCAGTACTTC.

This clone was seen a few times. The rearrangement uses TRBV4-3 and TRBJ2-1; 9 positions match TRBD2. Trimming at V came to 4 bases and at J to 7 bases, leaving 17 bases not matched to a gene. CDR3 length: 18 residues. CDR1 LGHNA and CDR2 YSLEER come from the germline V gene. The CDR3 here is CASSPGLAGTIRRNEQFF. The CDR3 DNA sequence: TGCGCCAGCAGCCCTGGGCTAGCGGGGACCATTCGGCGGAATGAGCAGTTCTTC.

This chain uses TRBV18 with TRBJ1-2; possibly TRBD1 for D (6 bases). Per germline, CDR1 KGHSH and CDR2 LQKENI. Trimming removed 4 bases at V and 5 bases at J, with 14 bases between. The CDR3 totals 14 residues. This CDR3 reads CASSRNREWYGYTF. The CDR3 DNA follows: TGTGCCAGCTCACGAAACAGGGAGTGGTATGGCTACACCTTC.

This clone has just one count. The chain is built from TRBV6-6 and TRBJ2-7, with D hard to call. The V gene lost 2 bases and the J gene lost 2 bases, with 13 bases spanning the gap. The CDR3 sequence is 15 residues long. In germline, CDR1 is MNHNY, CDR2 SVGAGI (reference sequence). CDR3 in amino acids: CASSYVGRTTYEQYF. DNA for the CDR3: TGTGCCAGCAGTTACGTTGGAAGAACTACCTACGAGCAGTACTTC.

The chain employs TRBV10-3 and TRBJ1-1; TRBD1 matches at 11 bases. CDR3 length equals 15 residues. J gave up 4 bases and V 3 bases, and 4 bases lay outside the gene matches. Germline V gives CDR1 ENHRY, CDR2 SYGVKD. The DNA of the CDR3 is TGTGCCATCAGTGAAATAGGGACAGGGGGCACTGAAGCTTTCTTT. Translating it yields CAISEIGTGGTEAFF.

V is TRBV5-1 and J is TRBJ2-5; the D gene is possibly TRBD2 (6 bases). This CDR3 is built from 14 residues. V lost 0 bases to trimming and J lost 2 bases, with 8 bases between them. From germline, CDR1 is SGHRS and CDR2 YFSETQ. CDR3 nucleotide sequence: TGCGCCAGCAGCTTGGGCGGGATTCAAGAGACCCAGTACTTC. Protein: CASSLGGIQETQYF. Combining the CDR3 with reference TRBV5-1 and TRBJ2-5 gives the whole variable domain KAGVTQTPRYLIKTRGQQVTLSCSPISGHRSVSWYQQTPGQGLQFLFEYFSETQRNKGNFPGRFSGRQFSNSRSEMNVSTLELGDSALYLCASSLGGIQETQYFGPGTRLLVL.

J is TRBJ2-3 and V is TRBV5-1, with D perhaps TRBD2 (7 bases). The V end lost 9 bases, the J end lost 3 bases, and 20 bases lay between the germline ends. The germline V gene encodes CDR1 SGHRS and CDR2 YFSETQ. The CDR3 length is 15 residues. CDR3 loop: CATTPWGGGTDTQYF. In DNA, the CDR3 is TGCGCCACCACGCCGTGGGGGGGCGGAACAGATACGCAGTATTTT.

CDR3 region: CASSQAGLSLAFF. CDR3 DNA sequence: TGCGCCAGCAGCCAAGCAGGGTTAAGCTTAGCTTTCTTT. The chain uses TRBV4-1 and TRBJ1-1, with D possibly being TRBD1 (5 bases). This CDR3 comprises 13 residues. CDR1 MGHRA and CDR2 YSYEKL come from the germline V gene. Trimming took off 1 base at V and 10 bases at J, with 13 bases between the two ends.

The gene calls are TRBV9 and TRBJ2-3; 11 nucleotides align to TRBD2. Looked up from germline, CDR1 is SGDLS and CDR2 is YYNGEE. The J segment lost 2 bases and the V segment lost 4 bases, leaving 3 bases of the junction unmatched. This CDR3 spans 15 amino acids. CDR3 sequence: CASSKLAGVTDTQYF. CDR3 DNA: TGTGCCAGCAGCAAACTAGCGGGAGTCACAGATACGCAGTATTTT.

There are a few counts of this clone. The chain couples TRBV15 to TRBJ2-7, with D hard to call. Germline CDR1 reads LNHNV; CDR2 reads YYDKDF (reference sequence). CDR3 length: 12 amino acids. Trimming cost V 0 bases and J 7 bases, with 7 bases left between them. CDR3 loop: CATSRDSGEQYF. The DNA for the CDR3 is TGTGCCACCAGCAGAGATTCAGGAGAGCAGTACTTC.

The chain has TRBV7-2 and TRBJ2-1; D is possibly TRBD1 (6 bases). Germline loops: CDR1 SGHTA, CDR2 FQGNSA. The CDR3 consists of 14 residues. Trimming shortened V by 1 base and J by 5 bases, and 9 bases separated the two germline ends. The CDR3 loop reads CASSLVGGDNEQFF. CDR3 DNA sequence: TGTGCCAGCAGCTTAGTAGGGGGAGACAATGAGCAGTTCTTC.

This clone was seen a single time. This chain connects TRBV7-9 to TRBJ2-5; D is undetermined. The germline CDR1 and CDR2 sequences are SEHNR and FQNEAQ (reference sequence). V dropped 5 bases and J dropped 3 bases, with 4 bases sitting between them. This CDR3 has 11 residues. The CDR3 DNA reads TGTGCCAGCAGCCTTAAAGAGACCCAGTACTTC. It encodes CASSLKETQYF.

A single count supports this clone. The CDR3 DNA reads TGTGCCTGGCAAAGGGGTACCACAGATACGCAGTATTTT. Its protein is CAWQRGTTDTQYF. The J gene is TRBJ2-3, the V gene TRBV30; maybe TRBD1 (5 bases). CDR3 length equals 13 residues. Trimming cost V 5 bases and J 2 bases, with 11 bases left between them. Germline values: CDR1 GTSNPN, CDR2 SVGIG (reference sequence).

The genes are TRBV29-1 and TRBJ1-3; D not resolved. CDR1 is SQVTM, CDR2 ANQGSEA, per germline. Trimming removed 3 bases from V and 4 bases from J, with 4 bases in between. The CDR3 runs 11 residues. Written as DNA, the CDR3 is TGCAGCGTTGAGCGGGGAAACACCATATATTTT. Translation: CSVERGNTIYF.

The rearrangement uses TRBV30 and TRBJ2-7; TRBD1 matches at 8 bases. From germline, CDR1 is GTSNPN and CDR2 SVGIG (reference sequence). The CDR3 has 13 amino acids. The V segment lost 4 bases and the J segment 5 bases; nucleotides outside the gene matches: 7. In DNA, the CDR3 is TGTGCCTGGACCTCGGACAGGGATCACGAGCAGTACTTC. Protein: CAWTSDRDHEQYF.

The gene calls are TRBV27 and TRBJ1-4, with TRBD1 identical over 9 bases. Germline CDR1 MNHEY, CDR2 SMNVEV (reference sequence). Germline trimming cut 5 bases from V and 0 bases from J; bases unmatched to any gene: 13. The CDR3 covers 19 residues. The CDR3 is CASSPTRDRAWATNEKLFF. CDR3 nucleotides: TGTGCCAGCAGTCCCACCCGGGACAGGGCGTGGGCAACTAATGAAAAACTGTTTTTT.

CDR3 protein: CASRQSELFF. The CDR3 DNA reads as TGCGCCAGCCGACAGTCGGAGCTGTTTTTT. J is TRBJ2-2 and V is TRBV10-1, with a possible D match to TRBD1 (5 bases). The CDR3 contains 10 residues. Trimming removed 8 bases at V and 10 bases at J, with 8 bases between. Germline V gives CDR1 WNHNN, CDR2 SYGVQD (reference sequence).

This clone is a singleton in its sample. V gene TRBV9 combines with J gene TRBJ2-7, with a tentative D call TRBD1 (6 bases). Looked up from germline, CDR1 is SGDLS and CDR2 is YYNGEE. The length of the CDR3 is 15 residues. V lost 2 bases to trimming and J lost 0 bases, with 12 bases between them. CDR3 nucleotides: TGTGCCAGCAGCGTGGGGACACCTCTCTCCTACGAGCAGTACTTC. Protein product: CASSVGTPLSYEQYF.

The gene calls are TRBV21-1 and TRBJ1-6. TRBV21-1 is annotated as a pseudogene. CDR3 length: 17 residues. CDR3 sequence reads: CASSLLTGSSYNSPLHF. As DNA, the CDR3 is TGTGCCAGCAGCCTATTAACTGGGAGCTCCTATAATTCACCCCTCCACTTT.